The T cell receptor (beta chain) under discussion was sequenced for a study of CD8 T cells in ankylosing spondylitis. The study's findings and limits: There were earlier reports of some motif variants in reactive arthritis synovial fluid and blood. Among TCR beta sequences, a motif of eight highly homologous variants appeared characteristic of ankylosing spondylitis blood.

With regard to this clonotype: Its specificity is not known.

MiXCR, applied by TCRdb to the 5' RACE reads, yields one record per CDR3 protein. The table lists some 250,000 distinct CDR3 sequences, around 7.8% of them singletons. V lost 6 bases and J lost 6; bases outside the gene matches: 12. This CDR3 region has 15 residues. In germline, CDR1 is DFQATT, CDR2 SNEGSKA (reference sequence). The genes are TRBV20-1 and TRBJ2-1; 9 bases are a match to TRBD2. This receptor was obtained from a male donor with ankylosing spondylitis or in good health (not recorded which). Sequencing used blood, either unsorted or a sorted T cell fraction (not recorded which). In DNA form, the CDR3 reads TGCAGTGCCATCCCTGGGACTAGCAGCTCCAATGAGCAGTTCTTC. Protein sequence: CSAIPGTSSSNEQFF.